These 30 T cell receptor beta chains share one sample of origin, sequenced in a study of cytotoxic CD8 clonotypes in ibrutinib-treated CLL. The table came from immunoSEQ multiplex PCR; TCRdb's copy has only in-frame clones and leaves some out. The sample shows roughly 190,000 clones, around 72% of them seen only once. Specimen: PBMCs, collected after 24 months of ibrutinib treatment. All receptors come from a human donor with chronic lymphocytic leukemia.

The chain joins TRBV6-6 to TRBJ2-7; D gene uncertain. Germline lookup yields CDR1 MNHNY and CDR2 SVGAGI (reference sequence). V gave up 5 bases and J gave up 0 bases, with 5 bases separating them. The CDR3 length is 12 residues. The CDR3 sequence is CASSTSSYEQYF. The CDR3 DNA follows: TGTGCCAGCAGTACAAGCTCCTACGAGCAGTACTTC.

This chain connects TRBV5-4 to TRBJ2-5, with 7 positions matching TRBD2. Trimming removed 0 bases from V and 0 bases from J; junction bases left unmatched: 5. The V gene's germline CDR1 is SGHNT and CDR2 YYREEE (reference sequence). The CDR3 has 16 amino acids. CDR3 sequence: CASSLGLAVYQETQYF. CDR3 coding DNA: TGTGCCAGCAGCTTGGGGCTAGCGGTGTACCAAGAGACCCAGTACTTC.

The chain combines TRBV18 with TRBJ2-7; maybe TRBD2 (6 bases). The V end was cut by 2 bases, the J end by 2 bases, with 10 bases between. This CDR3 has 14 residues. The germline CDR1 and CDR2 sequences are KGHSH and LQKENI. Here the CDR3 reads CASSPDGRAYEQYF. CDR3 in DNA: TGTGCCAGCTCACCAGACGGGAGAGCCTACGAGCAGTACTTC.

CDR3 amino acids: CASSLDWGNTGELFF. CDR3 DNA: TGTGCCAGCAGCTTAGACTGGGGGAACACCGGGGAGCTGTTTTTT. This chain links TRBV11-2 with TRBJ2-2, with D unclear. CDR3 length: 15 amino acids. V lost 0 bases and J lost 1, with 6 bases in between. In germline, CDR1 is SGHAT, CDR2 FQNNGV. The variable domain in full, with the rest retrieved from reference TRBV11-2 and TRBJ2-2, is EAGVAQSPRYKIIEKRQSVAFWCNPISGHATLYWYQQILGQGPKLLIQFQNNGVVDDSQLPKDRFSAERLKGVDSTLKIQPAKLEDSAVYLCASSLDWGNTGELFFGEGSRLTVL.

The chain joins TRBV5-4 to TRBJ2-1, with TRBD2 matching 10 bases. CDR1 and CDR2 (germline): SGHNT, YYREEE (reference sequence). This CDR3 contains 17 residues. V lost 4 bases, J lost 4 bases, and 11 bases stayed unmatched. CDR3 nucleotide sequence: TGTGCCAGCAGCATATCGCTAGCGGGAGATTATTACAATGAGCAGTTCTTC. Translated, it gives CASSISLAGDYYNEQFF.

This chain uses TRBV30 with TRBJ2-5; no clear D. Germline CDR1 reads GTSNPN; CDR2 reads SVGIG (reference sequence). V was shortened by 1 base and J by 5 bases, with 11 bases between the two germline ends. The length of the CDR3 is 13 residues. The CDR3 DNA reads TGTGCCTGGAGTGGTAGTAGGTGGGAGACCCAGTACTTC. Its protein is CAWSGSRWETQYF.

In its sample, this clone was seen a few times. CDR3 protein: CASSQDLVYNEQFF. For the CDR3, the DNA is TGCGCCAGCAGCCAAGATTTGGTTTACAATGAGCAGTTCTTC. The V gene is TRBV4-1, the J gene TRBJ2-1; D is unresolved. CDR1 is MGHRA and CDR2 is YSYEKL in the germline V gene. The CDR3 runs to 14 residues. The V gene lost 0 bases and the J gene lost 4 bases, with 7 bases spanning the gap.

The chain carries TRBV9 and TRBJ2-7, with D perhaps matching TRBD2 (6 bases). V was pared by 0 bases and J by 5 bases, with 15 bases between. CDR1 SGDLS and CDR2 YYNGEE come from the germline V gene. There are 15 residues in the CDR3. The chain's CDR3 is CASSVGGGEAHEQYF. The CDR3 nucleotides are TGTGCCAGCAGCGTAGGCGGAGGGGAGGCCCACGAGCAGTACTTC.

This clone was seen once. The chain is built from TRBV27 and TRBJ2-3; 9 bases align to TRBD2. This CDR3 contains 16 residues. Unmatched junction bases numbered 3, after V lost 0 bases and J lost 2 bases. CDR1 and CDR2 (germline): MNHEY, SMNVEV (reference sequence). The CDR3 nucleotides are TGTGCCAGCAGTTTATCTGGCGGGAGGGTCACAGATACGCAGTATTTT. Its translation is CASSLSGGRVTDTQYF.

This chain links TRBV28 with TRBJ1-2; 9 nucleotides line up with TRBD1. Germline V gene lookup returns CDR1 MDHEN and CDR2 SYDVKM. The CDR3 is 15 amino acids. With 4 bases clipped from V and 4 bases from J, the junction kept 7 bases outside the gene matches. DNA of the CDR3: TGTGCCAGCAGTTATACGGAGGGACAGGGCTATGGCTACACCTTC. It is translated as CASSYTEGQGYGYTF.

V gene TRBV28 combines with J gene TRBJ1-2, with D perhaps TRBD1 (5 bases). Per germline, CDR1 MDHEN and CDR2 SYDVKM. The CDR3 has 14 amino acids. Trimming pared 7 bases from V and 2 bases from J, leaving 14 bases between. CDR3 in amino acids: CASKVPGRNYGYTF. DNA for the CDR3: TGTGCCAGCAAAGTGCCGGGACGGAACTATGGCTACACCTTC.

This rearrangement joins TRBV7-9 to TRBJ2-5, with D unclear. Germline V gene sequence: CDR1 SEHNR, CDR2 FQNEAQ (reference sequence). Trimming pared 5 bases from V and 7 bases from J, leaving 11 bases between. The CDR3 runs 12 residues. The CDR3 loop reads CASSIGLGTQYF. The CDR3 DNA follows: TGTGCCAGCAGCATAGGGTTGGGGACCCAGTACTTC.

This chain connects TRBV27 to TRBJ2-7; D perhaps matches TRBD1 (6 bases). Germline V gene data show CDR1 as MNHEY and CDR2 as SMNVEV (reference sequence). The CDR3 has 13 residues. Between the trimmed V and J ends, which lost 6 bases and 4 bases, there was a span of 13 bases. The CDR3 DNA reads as TGTGCCAGCAGCCCCGGGACAATTTACGAGCAGTACTTC. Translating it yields CASSPGTIYEQYF.

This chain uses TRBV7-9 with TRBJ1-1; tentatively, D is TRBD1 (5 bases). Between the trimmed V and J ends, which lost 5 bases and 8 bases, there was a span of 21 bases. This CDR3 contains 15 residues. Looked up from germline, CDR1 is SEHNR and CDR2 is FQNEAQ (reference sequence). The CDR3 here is CASSPPGPTSGEAFF. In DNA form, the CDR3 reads TGTGCCAGCAGCCCCCCGGGACCCACCTCGGGGGAAGCTTTCTTT.

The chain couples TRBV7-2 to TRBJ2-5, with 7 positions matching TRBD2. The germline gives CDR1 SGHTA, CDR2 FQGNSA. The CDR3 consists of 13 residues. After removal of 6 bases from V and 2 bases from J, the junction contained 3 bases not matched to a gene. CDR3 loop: CASRPGLQETQYF. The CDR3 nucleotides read TGTGCCAGCAGACCGGGACTACAAGAGACCCAGTACTTC.

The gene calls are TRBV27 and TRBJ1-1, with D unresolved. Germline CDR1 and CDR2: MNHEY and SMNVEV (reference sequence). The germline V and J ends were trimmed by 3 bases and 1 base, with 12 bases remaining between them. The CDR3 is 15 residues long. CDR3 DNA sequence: TGTGCCAGCAGTTTGGTTTTAGGGAAGAACACTGAAGCTTTCTTT. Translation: CASSLVLGKNTEAFF.

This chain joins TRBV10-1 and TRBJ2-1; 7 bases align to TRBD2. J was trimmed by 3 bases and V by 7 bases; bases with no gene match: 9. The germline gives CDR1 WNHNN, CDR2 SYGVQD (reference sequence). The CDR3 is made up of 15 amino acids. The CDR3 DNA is TGCGCCAGCACCCAGGGAGGGGCTGGCTACAATGAGCAGTTCTTC. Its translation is CASTQGGAGYNEQFF.

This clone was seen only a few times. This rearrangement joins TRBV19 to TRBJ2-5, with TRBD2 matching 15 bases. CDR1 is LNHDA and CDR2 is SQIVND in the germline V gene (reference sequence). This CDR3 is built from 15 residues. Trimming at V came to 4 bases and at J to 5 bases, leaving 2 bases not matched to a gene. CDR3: CASSTGTSGRETQYF. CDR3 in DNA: TGTGCCAGTAGTACCGGGACTAGCGGGAGGGAGACCCAGTACTTC.

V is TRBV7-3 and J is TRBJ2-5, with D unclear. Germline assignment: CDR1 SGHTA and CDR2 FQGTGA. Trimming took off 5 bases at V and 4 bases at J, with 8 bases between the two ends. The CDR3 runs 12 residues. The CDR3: CASSPTGETQYF. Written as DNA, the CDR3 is TGTGCCAGCAGCCCAACGGGAGAGACCCAGTACTTC. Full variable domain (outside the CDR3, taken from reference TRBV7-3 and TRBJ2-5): GAGVSQTPSNKVTEKGKYVELRCDPISGHTALYWYRQSLGQGPEFLIYFQGTGAADDSGLPNDRFFAVRPEGSVSTLKIQRTERGDSAVYLCASSPTGETQYFGPGTRLLVL.

CDR3 bases: TGTGCCAGCAGCTTAGCGGTTGGACTAGCGAGCACAGATACGCAGTATTTT. Residues: CASSLAVGLASTDTQYF. The J gene is TRBJ2-3, the V gene TRBV7-9; 9 nucleotides agree with TRBD2. CDR1 and CDR2 from the germline V gene are SEHNR and FQNEAQ (reference sequence). Losses at the gene ends were 0 bases for V and 0 bases for J; bases not matched to a gene: 4. This CDR3 has 17 residues.

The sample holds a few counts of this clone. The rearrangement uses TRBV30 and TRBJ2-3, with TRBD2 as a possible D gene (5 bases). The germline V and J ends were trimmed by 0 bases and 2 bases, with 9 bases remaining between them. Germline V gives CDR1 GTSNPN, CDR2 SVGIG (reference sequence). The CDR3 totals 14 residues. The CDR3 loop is CAWSVGSATDTQYF. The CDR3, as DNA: TGTGCCTGGAGTGTGGGTAGCGCCACAGATACGCAGTATTTT.

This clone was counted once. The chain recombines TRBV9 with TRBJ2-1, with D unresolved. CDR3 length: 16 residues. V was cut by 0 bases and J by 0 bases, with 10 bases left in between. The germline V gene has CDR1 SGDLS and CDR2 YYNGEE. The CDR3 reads CASSVAVGGSYNEQFF. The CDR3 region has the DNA TGTGCCAGCAGCGTAGCAGTCGGCGGCTCCTACAATGAGCAGTTCTTC.

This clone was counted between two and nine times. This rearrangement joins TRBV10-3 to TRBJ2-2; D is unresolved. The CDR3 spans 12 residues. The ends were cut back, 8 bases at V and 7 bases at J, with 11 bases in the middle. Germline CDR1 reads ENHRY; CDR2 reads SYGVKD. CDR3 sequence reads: CAIGEVIGELFF. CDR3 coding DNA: TGTGCCATCGGAGAGGTAATCGGGGAGCTGTTTTTT.

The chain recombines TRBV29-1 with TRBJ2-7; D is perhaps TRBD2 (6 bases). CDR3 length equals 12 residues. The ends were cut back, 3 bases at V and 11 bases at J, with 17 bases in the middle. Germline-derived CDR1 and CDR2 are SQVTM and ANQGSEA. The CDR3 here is CSVESGGNLKYF. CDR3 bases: TGCAGCGTTGAGTCAGGCGGGAACCTTAAGTACTTC.

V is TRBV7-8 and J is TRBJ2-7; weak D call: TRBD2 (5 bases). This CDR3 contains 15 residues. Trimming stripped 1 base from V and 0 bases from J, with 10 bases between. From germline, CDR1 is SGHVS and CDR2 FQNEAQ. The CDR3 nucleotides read TGTGCCAGCAGCTTAGGCCCGAGGGACTCCTACGAGCAGTACTTC. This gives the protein CASSLGPRDSYEQYF.

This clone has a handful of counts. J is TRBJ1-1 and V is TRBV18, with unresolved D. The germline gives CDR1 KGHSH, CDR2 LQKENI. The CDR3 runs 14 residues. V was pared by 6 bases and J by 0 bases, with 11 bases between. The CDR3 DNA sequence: TGTGCCAGCTCCCGGTTAGGGATGAACACTGAAGCTTTCTTT. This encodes CASSRLGMNTEAFF. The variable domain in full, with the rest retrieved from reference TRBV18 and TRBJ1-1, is NAGVMQNPRHLVRRRGQEARLRCSPMKGHSHVYWYRQLPEEGLKFMVYLQKENIIDESGMPKERFSAEFPKEGPSILRIQQVVRGDSAAYFCASSRLGMNTEAFFGQGTRLTVV.

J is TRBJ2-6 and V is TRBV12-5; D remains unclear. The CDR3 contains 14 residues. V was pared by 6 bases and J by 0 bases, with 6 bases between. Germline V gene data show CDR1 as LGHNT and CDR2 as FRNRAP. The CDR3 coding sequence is TGTGCTAGTGGGTGGCTCTCTGGGGCCAACGTCCTGACTTTC. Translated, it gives CASGWLSGANVLTF.

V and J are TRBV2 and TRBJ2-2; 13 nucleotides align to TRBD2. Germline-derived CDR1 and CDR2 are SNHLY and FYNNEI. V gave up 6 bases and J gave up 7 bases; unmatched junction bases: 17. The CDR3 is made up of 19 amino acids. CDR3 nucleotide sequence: TGTGCCAGCAGCTCGAAAAACCTTGGACTAGCGGGAGACGGCGGGGAGCTGTTTTTT. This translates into CASSSKNLGLAGDGGELFF.

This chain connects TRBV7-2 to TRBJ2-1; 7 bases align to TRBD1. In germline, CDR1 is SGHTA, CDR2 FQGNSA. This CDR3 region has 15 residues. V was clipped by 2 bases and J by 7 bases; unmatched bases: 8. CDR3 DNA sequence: TGTGCCAGCAGCTTACGACAGGGCAGTGGGAATGAGCAGTTCTTC. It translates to CASSLRQGSGNEQFF. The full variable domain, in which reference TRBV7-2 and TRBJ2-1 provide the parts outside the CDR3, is GAGVSQSPSNKVTEKGKDVELRCDPISGHTALYWYRQSLGQGLEFLIYFQGNSAPDKSGLPSDRFSAERTGGSVSTLTIQRTQQEDSAVYLCASSLRQGSGNEQFFGPGTRLTVL.

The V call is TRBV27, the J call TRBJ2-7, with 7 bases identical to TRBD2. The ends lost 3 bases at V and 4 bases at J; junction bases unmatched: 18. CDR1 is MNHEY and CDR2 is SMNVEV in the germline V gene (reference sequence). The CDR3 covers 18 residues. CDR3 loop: CASSFGRAGQQLDYEQYF. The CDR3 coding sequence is TGTGCCAGCAGTTTTGGGAGGGCGGGCCAACAGCTTGATTACGAGCAGTACTTC.